Listed here is a single T cell receptor (beta chain). CDR3 length: 15 residues. Trimming took 4 bases from V and 6 from J, leaving 16 bases between them. Germline CDR1 SGHRS, CDR2 YFSETQ. This record belongs to a study of cytomegalovirus exposure and HLA in healthy donors. A multiplex PCR was run with 60 Vbeta primers and 13 Jbeta primers. Only in-frame clones appear in the TCRdb table, and some are missing; sequencing was by immunoSEQ multiplex PCR. The sample gives 200,000 to 250,000 clones, 82% of which show up once; roughly 5% is in the top ten. This receptor was taken from a middle-aged woman in good health and CMV-seropositive. The specimen was PBMCs. This chain links TRBV5-1 with TRBJ2-2; maybe TRBD1 (6 bases). The CDR3 DNA sequence: TGCGCCAGCAGCCGCCGAACAGGGATGGCCGGGGAGCTGTTTTTT. It codes for CASSRRTGMAGELFF.